The clone carrying this T cell receptor beta chain was recorded many times. V dropped 0 bases and J dropped 9; count of bases not matched to a gene: 6. Per germline, CDR1 DFQATT and CDR2 SNEGSKA (reference sequence). The CDR3 loop spans 15 amino acids. This record belongs to a study of blood T cells in healthy people across ages. A second PCR of roughly 7 to 11 cycles used a sample-barcoded 5' primer and a J-beta primer mix. One entry per CDR3 protein, called by TCRdb with MiXCR from the 5' RACE reads. The sample comprises about 620,000 distinct CDR3 sequences, roughly half of which are singletons, and roughly 14% rests with the top ten.

The sequenced sample was blood. The chain recombines TRBV20-1 with TRBJ2-1; 12 bases match TRBD2. The sequence derives from a woman older than 75 in good health. In DNA, the CDR3 is TGCAGTGCTAGAGATCGACTAGCGGGGGTTGGTGAGCAGTTCTTC. Translating it yields CSARDRLAGVGEQFF.